The clone carrying this T cell receptor beta chain was seen at least ten times. The record originates from a study of T-cell reconstitution after alpha-beta-depleted transplantation in children. TCRbeta library preparation incorporated unique molecular identifiers. TCRdb recomputed calls from the PCR reads with MiXCR, one row per CDR3 protein. The sample shows hundreds of thousands of distinct CDR3 sequences, 8% to 11% of them seen only once. The CDR3 sequence is 15 residues long. Trimming stripped 6 bases from V and 0 bases from J, with 12 bases between. CDR1 is SGHTA, CDR2 FQGNSA, per germline. The chain recombines TRBV7-2 with TRBJ2-1, with D perhaps matching TRBD2 (6 bases). The origin of this receptor is a human donor who donated a stem cell graft to a child with acute myeloid leukemia. Sequencing was performed on PBMCs from the stem cell graft donor, taken from the stem cell graft. CDR3: CASRPGLSSYNEQFF. Here the CDR3 DNA reads TGTGCCAGCAGACCGGGACTTAGCTCCTACAATGAGCAGTTCTTC.